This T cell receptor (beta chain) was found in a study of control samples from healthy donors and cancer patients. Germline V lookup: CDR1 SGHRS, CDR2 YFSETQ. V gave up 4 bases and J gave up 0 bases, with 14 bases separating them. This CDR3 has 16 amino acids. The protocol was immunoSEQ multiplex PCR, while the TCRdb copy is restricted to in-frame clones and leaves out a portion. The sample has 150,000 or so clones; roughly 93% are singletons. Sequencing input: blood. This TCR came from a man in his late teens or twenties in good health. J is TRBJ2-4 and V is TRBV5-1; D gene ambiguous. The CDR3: CASSLGRDLAKNIQYF. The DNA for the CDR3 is TGCGCCAGCAGCCTGGGCCGCGACCTAGCCAAAAACATTCAGTACTTC. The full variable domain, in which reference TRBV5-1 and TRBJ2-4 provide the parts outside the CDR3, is KAGVTQTPRYLIKTRGQQVTLSCSPISGHRSVSWYQQTPGQGLQFLFEYFSETQRNKGNFPGRFSGRQFSNSRSEMNVSTLELGDSALYLCASSLGRDLAKNIQYFGAGTRLSVL.